This TCR beta chain is drawn from a study of blood T cell repertoires in COVID-19. In the study overall: Collection of acute and convalescent COVID-19 samples took place in the United States, Italy and Spain.

The CDR3 has 14 amino acids. With V trimmed by 3 bases and J by 4 bases, 4 bases remained unmatched. Germline CDR1 is MNHEY and CDR2 is SMNVEV (reference sequence). How the authors handled the data: How many nucleated cells were present was estimated from reference gene primer amplification. Profiled with immunoSEQ multiplex PCR; TCRdb holds only in-frame clones, not every one. For V, J and clone size, that table is used; D and trimming come from the DNA. The sample shows almost 250,000 clones, around 86% of them seen only once. The sample taken for sequencing was peripheral blood. This TCR was recovered from a woman aged 55-70 years who had recovered from COVID-19. The rearrangement links TRBV27 to TRBJ2-5; TRBD2 agrees at 8 bases. The CDR3: CASSFSGGRETQYF. The DNA for the CDR3 is TGTGCCAGCAGTTTCAGCGGGGGTCGAGAGACCCAGTACTTC.